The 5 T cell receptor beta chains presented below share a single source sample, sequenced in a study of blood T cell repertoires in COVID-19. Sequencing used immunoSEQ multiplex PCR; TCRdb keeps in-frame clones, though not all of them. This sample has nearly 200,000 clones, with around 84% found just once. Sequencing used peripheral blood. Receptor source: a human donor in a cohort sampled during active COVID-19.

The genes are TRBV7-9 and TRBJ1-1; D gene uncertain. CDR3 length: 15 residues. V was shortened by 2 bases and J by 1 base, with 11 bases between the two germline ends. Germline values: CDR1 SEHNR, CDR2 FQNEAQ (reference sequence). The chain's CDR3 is CASSLRRGRNTEAFF. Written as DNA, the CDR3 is TGTGCCAGCAGCTTAAGACGCGGCCGGAACACTGAAGCTTTCTTT.

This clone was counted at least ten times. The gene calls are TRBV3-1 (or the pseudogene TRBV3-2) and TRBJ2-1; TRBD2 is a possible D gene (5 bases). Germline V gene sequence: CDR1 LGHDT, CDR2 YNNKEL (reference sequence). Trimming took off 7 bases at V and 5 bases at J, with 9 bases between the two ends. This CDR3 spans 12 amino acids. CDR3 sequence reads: CASKRADNEQFF. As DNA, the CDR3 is TGTGCCAGCAAACGAGCGGACAATGAGCAGTTCTTC.

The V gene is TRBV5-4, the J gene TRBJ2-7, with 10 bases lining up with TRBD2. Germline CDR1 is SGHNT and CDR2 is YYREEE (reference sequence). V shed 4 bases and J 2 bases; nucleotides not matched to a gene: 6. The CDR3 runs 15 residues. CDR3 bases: TGTGCCAGCAGCACCAGCGGGAGGGGTCCCTACGAGCAGTACTTC. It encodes CASSTSGRGPYEQYF.

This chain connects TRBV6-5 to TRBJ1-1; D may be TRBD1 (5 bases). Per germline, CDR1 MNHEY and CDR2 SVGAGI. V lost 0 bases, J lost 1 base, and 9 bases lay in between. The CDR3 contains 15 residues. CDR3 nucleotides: TGTGCCAGCAGTTACTCGAATCAGGGGAACACTGAAGCTTTCTTT. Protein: CASSYSNQGNTEAFF.

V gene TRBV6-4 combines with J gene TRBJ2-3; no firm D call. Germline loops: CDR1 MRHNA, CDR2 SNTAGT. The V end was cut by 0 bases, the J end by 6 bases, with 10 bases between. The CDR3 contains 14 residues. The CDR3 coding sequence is TGTGCCAGCAGTGACTCTGGGCCTGGGGATACGCAGTATTTT. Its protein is CASSDSGPGDTQYF.